These 27 T cell receptor beta chains were all obtained from the same sample, sequenced in a study of T cells in Graves' hyperthyroidism and ophthalmopathy. Amplified regions were TCR beta CDR3 sequences from RNA transcripts. Initially, a first-round RT-PCR of the TCR CDR3 employed the HTBI primer set. TCRdb ran MiXCR on the multiplex PCR reads and lists one entry per CDR3 protein. The table records hundreds of thousands of distinct CDR3 sequences, about 15% of them present only once. The material sequenced was blood. The receptors come from a young man with Graves' ophthalmopathy.

The chain links TRBV12-3 or TRBV12-4 to TRBJ2-1; 9 bases agree with TRBD2. Trimming at V came to 6 bases and at J to 9 bases, leaving 15 bases not matched to a gene. The CDR3 spans 16 residues. The chain's CDR3 is CASRPLLAGGPVEQFF. The CDR3 nucleotides are TGTGCCAGCAGACCGCTCCTCGCGGGGGGGCCGGTTGAGCAGTTCTTC.

There are many counts of this clonotype. The chain joins TRBV24-1 to TRBJ2-5; D not certain. CDR3 length equals 13 residues. Trimming left V 5 bases short and J 1 base short, with 7 bases between. CDR1 is KGHDR and CDR2 is SFDVKD in the germline V gene. The CDR3 DNA follows: TGTGCCACCAGTGTAGACGGCCAAGAGACCCAGTACTTC. The encoded protein is CATSVDGQETQYF.

This clonotype was counted ten times or more. V gene TRBV28 combines with J gene TRBJ2-5, with D perhaps TRBD1 (6 bases). The length of the CDR3 is 17 residues. The V end lost 2 bases, the J end lost 5 bases, and 21 bases lay between the germline ends. From germline, CDR1 is MDHEN and CDR2 SYDVKM. The CDR3 DNA reads TGTGCCAGCAGTTTAGAAGAGGCAGGGGCTATGGGGGAGACCCAGTACTTC. Translating it yields CASSLEEAGAMGETQYF.

Ten or more counts support this clonotype. V is TRBV12-3 or TRBV12-4 and J is TRBJ2-1; D unresolved. Trimming took 5 bases from V and 4 from J, leaving 18 bases between them. The CDR3 length is 16 residues. CDR3 amino acids: CASSTPTKPAYNEQFF. CDR3 sequence (DNA): TGTGCCAGCAGTACACCGACAAAACCGGCATACAATGAGCAGTTCTTC.

The chain links TRBV24-1 to TRBJ2-2, with D tentatively TRBD2 (6 bases). This CDR3 region has 14 residues. Looked up from germline, CDR1 is KGHDR and CDR2 is SFDVKD. Between the trimmed V and J ends, which lost 5 bases and 7 bases, there was a span of 13 bases. The CDR3 coding sequence is TGTGCCACCAGTGCGCCGGGAGTTAACGGGGAGCTGTTTTTT. Encoded protein: CATSAPGVNGELFF.

At least ten counts were recorded for this clonotype. The rearrangement joins TRBV6-2 or TRBV6-3 to TRBJ2-1; D might be TRBD2 (5 bases). V lost 0 bases and J 3 bases, leaving 9 bases between the germline ends. Germline assignment: CDR1 MNHEY and CDR2 SVGEGT. CDR3 length: 15 residues. The CDR3 DNA is TGTGCCAGCAGTTACTCGGCGGGCCACTACAATGAGCAGTTCTTC. This translates into CASSYSAGHYNEQFF.

The chain recombines TRBV25-1 with TRBJ1-5; 9 bases map to TRBD1. The germline V gene encodes CDR1 MGHDK and CDR2 SYGVNS. V lost 4 bases and J lost 0; bases outside the gene matches: 10. The CDR3 is 18 residues long. The CDR3 protein is CASSGRPGTGTSNQPQHF. CDR3 coding DNA: TGTGCCAGCAGTGGCCGGCCCGGGACAGGGACTAGCAATCAGCCCCAGCATTTT.

The table lists this clonotype with many counts. The chain uses TRBV12-3 or TRBV12-4 and TRBJ1-1; a weak D match, TRBD1 (6 bases). Trimming left V 6 bases short and J 3 bases short, with 20 bases between. This CDR3 has 16 amino acids. The CDR3 spells CASRASNGQLDTEAFF. In DNA form, the CDR3 reads TGTGCCAGCAGGGCCTCCAACGGACAGTTGGACACTGAAGCTTTCTTT.

This clonotype was detected many times. The rearrangement joins TRBV7-9 to TRBJ2-1, with D tentatively TRBD1 (5 bases). The CDR3 extends over 12 amino acids. Germline CDR1 and CDR2: SEHNR and FQNEAQ (reference sequence). Trimming removed 5 bases at V and 8 bases at J, with 10 bases between. CDR3 sequence reads: CASSGSGHEQFF. CDR3 nucleotides: TGTGCCAGCAGCGGCTCAGGGCATGAGCAGTTCTTC.

This clonotype was seen only a few times. One junction end disagrees with the germline gene, perhaps due to a read error. This chain uses TRBV3-1 with TRBJ2-7; 8 bases match TRBD1. CDR3 length: 14 residues. In germline, CDR1 is LGHDT, CDR2 YNNKEL (reference sequence). The CDR3 sequence: CGSSLPGQVLEQYF. In DNA, the CDR3 is TGTGGCAGCAGCCTACCGGGACAGGTCTTGGAGCAGTACTTC.

The chain uses TRBV7-9 and TRBJ2-5; the D is unclear. CDR1 SEHNR and CDR2 FQNEAQ come from the germline V gene (reference sequence). The V gene lost 5 bases and the J gene lost 1 base, with 8 bases spanning the gap. This CDR3 region has 13 residues. The CDR3 nucleotides read TGTGCCAGCAGCCGCCCCCTCCAAGAGACCCAGTACTTC. Translation: CASSRPLQETQYF.

This clonotype was counted at least ten times. The chain carries TRBV2 and TRBJ2-1, with 10 bases matching TRBD2. This CDR3 is built from 13 residues. Trimming at V came to 9 bases and at J to 4 bases, leaving 3 bases not matched to a gene. Germline CDR1 SNHLY, CDR2 FYNNEI. The CDR3 DNA reads as TGTGCCAGTACTAGCGGGAATTACAATGAGCAGTTCTTC. Its translation is CASTSGNYNEQFF.

The V and J genes are TRBV19 and TRBJ2-5; TRBD1 or TRBD2 may be the D gene (5 bases each). Trimming took off 2 bases at V and 1 base at J, with 8 bases between the two ends. The germline V gene has CDR1 LNHDA and CDR2 SQIVND (reference sequence). CDR3 size: 14 residues. CDR3 region: CASSIYGGQETQYF. DNA of the CDR3: TGTGCCAGTAGTATATATGGGGGCCAAGAGACCCAGTACTTC.

This clonotype showed up just a few times. The rearrangement uses TRBV4-1 and TRBJ2-7, with D possibly being TRBD1 or TRBD2 (6 bases each). Germline CDR1 MGHRA, CDR2 YSYEKL. There are 15 residues in the CDR3. Trimming shortened V by 0 bases and J by 5 bases, and 14 bases separated the two germline ends. CDR3 sequence reads: CASSQEGGPGDEQYF. The CDR3 DNA follows: TGCGCCAGCAGCCAAGAAGGGGGGCCAGGGGACGAGCAGTACTTC.

This clonotype was found many times. This rearrangement joins TRBV12-3 or TRBV12-4 to TRBJ2-5; 9 bases are shared with TRBD2. Losses at the gene ends were 3 bases for V and 5 bases for J; bases not matched to a gene: 7. This CDR3 is built from 15 residues. The CDR3 spells CASSFPAGGPETQYF. In DNA, the CDR3 is TGTGCCAGCAGTTTTCCTGCGGGAGGGCCCGAGACCCAGTACTTC.

This clonotype occurred many times. The V call is TRBV27, the J call TRBJ1-1; no clear D gene. Germline CDR1 and CDR2: MNHEY and SMNVEV (reference sequence). This CDR3 comprises 14 residues. Between the trimmed V and J ends, which lost 5 bases and 3 bases, there was a span of 13 bases. This chain's CDR3 is CASSPRVGYTEAFF. The CDR3 DNA is TGTGCCAGCAGTCCCCGAGTAGGGTACACTGAAGCTTTCTTT.

In this sample, this clonotype turned up a few times. The rearrangement joins TRBV7-3 to TRBJ2-3; D ambiguous. Germline CDR1 SGHTA, CDR2 FQGTGA. The CDR3 has 12 amino acids. Trimming cost V 5 bases and J 4 bases, with 7 bases left between them. The chain's CDR3 is CASSDPADTQYF. Here the CDR3 DNA reads TGTGCCAGCAGCGACCCAGCAGATACGCAGTATTTT.

This clonotype was counted at least ten times. The rearrangement joins TRBV28 to TRBJ1-2; 7 bases align to TRBD1. CDR3 length: 14 amino acids. V was pared by 6 bases and J by 8 bases, with 12 bases of the junction left unmatched. Germline CDR1 is MDHEN and CDR2 is SYDVKM. The CDR3 DNA reads as TGTGCCAGCAGCACGGGACAGCCCGCACCCGGCTACACCTTC. Amino acid sequence: CASSTGQPAPGYTF.

The sample holds many counts of this clonotype. The genes are TRBV6-6 and TRBJ2-3, with D unclear. The V gene lost 0 bases and the J gene lost 7 bases, with 17 bases spanning the gap. CDR3 length: 16 amino acids. Germline CDR1 is MNHNY and CDR2 is SVGAGI (reference sequence). CDR3 region: CASSYSGLSARNTQYF. The CDR3 nucleotides are TGTGCCAGCAGTTACTCGGGATTGTCGGCACGAAATACGCAGTATTTT.

This clonotype was observed a few times. The chain uses TRBV19 and TRBJ2-1; D ambiguous. The V end lost 0 bases, the J end lost 7 bases, and 4 bases lay between the germline ends. CDR3 length: 12 amino acids. The germline V gene encodes CDR1 LNHDA and CDR2 SQIVND (reference sequence). CDR3 protein: CASSIEGNEQFF. The CDR3 bases are TGTGCCAGTAGTATAGAGGGAAATGAGCAGTTCTTC.

Worth noting for this clonotype: Sequence at one end of the junction differs from germline and may be a read error. The V call is TRBV19, the J call TRBJ1-1; perhaps TRBD1 as D (6 bases). Germline CDR1 and CDR2: LNHDA and SQIVND (reference sequence). The CDR3 spans 14 residues. CDR3 nucleotides: TGTGCCAGTAGTATCAAAGGGGGGAACACTGAGGCTTTCTTT. The encoded protein is CASSIKGGNTEAFF.

This sequence joins TRBV6-1 and TRBJ1-2, with no clear D. The CDR3 is 13 amino acids. The V gene lost 5 bases and the J gene lost 8 bases, with 15 bases spanning the gap. Germline values: CDR1 MNHNS, CDR2 SASEGT. In DNA, the CDR3 is TGTGCCAGCAGTTCGGCGCTTTTGGGGGGCTACACCTTC. It specifies CASSSALLGGYTF.

V gene TRBV6-2 or TRBV6-3 combines with J gene TRBJ1-1, with D perhaps matching TRBD1 (5 bases). V was cut by 5 bases and J by 5 bases, with 18 bases left in between. Germline CDR1 reads MNHEY; CDR2 reads SVGEGT. The CDR3 totals 15 residues. The CDR3 sequence is CASSHYPGPRTEAFF. Written as DNA, the CDR3 is TGTGCCAGCAGTCACTACCCGGGACCTCGGACTGAAGCTTTCTTT.

This clonotype appeared many times. Written as DNA, the CDR3 is TGTGCCAGCAGTACGCAGGGGGGGGCCGATACGCAGTATTTT. Encoded protein: CASSTQGGADTQYF. This sequence joins TRBV2 and TRBJ2-3; TRBD1 or TRBD2 may be the D gene (7 bases each). The germline V gene encodes CDR1 SNHLY and CDR2 FYNNEI. Trimming removed 5 bases from V and 6 bases from J, with 15 bases in between. The CDR3 contains 14 residues.

This clonotype was observed at least ten times. The J gene is TRBJ1-2, the V gene TRBV5-5; D gene unclear. CDR1 and CDR2 from the germline V gene are SGHKS and YYEKEE (reference sequence). V was shortened by 5 bases and J by 7 bases, with 21 bases between the two germline ends. This CDR3 is 15 amino acids long. The CDR3 bases are TGTGCCAGCAGTTTGACCCAAGATGAGAGGTTTGGCTACACCTTC. As protein: CASSLTQDERFGYTF.

This clonotype was seen only a few times. The chain uses TRBV12-3 or TRBV12-4 and TRBJ1-1; 11 bases are shared with TRBD1. V lost 5 bases to trimming and J lost 0 bases; unmatched junction nucleotides: 5. CDR3 length: 16 amino acids. CDR3 in DNA: TGTGCCAGCAGTCTCTGGACAGGGGGCATGAACACTGAAGCTTTCTTT. Protein: CASSLWTGGMNTEAFF.

For this clonotype: One base away lies a much larger clone, so this may be a sequencing read error. The chain carries TRBV6-1 and TRBJ1-5, with TRBD1 as a possible D gene (6 bases). Between the trimmed V and J ends, which lost 2 bases and 2 bases, there was a span of 10 bases. CDR1 and CDR2 (germline): MNHNS, SASEGT. The CDR3 length is 15 residues. CDR3 region: CASSEKGECNQPQHF. The CDR3 bases are TGTGCCAGCAGTGAAAAGGGGGAGTGCAATCAGCCCCAGCATTTT.